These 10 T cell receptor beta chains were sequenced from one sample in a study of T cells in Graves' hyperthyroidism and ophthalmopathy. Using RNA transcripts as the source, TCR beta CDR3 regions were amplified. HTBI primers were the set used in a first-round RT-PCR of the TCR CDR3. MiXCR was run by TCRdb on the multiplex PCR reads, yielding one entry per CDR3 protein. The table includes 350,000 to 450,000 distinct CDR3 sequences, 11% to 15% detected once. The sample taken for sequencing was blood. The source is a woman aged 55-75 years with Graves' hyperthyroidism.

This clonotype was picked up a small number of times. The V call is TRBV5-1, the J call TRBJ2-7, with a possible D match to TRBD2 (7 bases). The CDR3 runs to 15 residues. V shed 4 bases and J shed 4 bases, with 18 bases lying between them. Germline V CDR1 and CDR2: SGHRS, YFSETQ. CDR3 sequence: CASSLDQGRAYEQYF. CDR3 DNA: TGCGCCAGCAGCCTGGATCAGGGGAGGGCTTACGAGCAGTACTTC.

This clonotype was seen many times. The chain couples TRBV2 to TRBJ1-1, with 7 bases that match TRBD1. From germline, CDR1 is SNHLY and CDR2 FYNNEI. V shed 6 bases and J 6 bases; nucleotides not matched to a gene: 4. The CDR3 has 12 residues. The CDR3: CASSDDRAEAFF. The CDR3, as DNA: TGTGCCAGCAGCGACGACAGGGCTGAAGCTTTCTTT.

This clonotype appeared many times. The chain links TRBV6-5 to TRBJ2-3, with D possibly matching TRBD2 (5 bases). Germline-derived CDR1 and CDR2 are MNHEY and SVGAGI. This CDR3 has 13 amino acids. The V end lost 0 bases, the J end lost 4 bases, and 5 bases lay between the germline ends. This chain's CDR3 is CASSYSEADTQYF. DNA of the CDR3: TGTGCCAGCAGTTACTCGGAGGCAGATACGCAGTATTTT.

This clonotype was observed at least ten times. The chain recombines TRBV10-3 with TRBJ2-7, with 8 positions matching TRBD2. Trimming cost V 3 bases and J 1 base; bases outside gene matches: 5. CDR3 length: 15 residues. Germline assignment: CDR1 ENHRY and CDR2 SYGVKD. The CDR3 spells CAISEGASGSYEQYF. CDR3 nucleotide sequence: TGTGCCATCAGTGAAGGAGCTAGCGGGTCCTACGAGCAGTACTTC.

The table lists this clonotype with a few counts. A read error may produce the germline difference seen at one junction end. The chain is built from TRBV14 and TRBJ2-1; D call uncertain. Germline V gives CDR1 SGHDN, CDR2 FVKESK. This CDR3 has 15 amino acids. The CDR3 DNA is TGTACCAGCAGCCAACCGGGTAGCACCTACAATGAGCAGTTCTTC. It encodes CTSSQPGSTYNEQFF.

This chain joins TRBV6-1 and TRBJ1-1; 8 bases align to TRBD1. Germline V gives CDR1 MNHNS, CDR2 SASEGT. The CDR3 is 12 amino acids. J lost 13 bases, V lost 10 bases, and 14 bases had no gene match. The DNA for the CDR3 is TGTGCCATCGTGACCCCCGGGACAGGCGTTTTCTTT. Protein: CAIVTPGTGVFF.

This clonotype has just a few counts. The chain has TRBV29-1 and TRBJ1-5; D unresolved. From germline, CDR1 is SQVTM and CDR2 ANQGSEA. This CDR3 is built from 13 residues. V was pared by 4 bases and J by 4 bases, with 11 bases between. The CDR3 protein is CSVATDVNQPQHF. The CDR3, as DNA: TGCAGCGTTGCTACGGATGTAAATCAGCCCCAGCATTTT.

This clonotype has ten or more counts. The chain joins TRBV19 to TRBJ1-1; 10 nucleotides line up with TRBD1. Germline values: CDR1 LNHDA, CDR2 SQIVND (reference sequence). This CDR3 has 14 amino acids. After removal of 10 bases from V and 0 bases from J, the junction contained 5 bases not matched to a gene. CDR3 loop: CATRQGAMNTEAFF. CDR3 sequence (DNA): TGTGCCACAAGACAGGGGGCAATGAACACTGAAGCTTTCTTT. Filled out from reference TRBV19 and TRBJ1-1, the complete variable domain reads DGGITQSPKYLFRKEGQNVTLSCEQNLNHDAMYWYRQDPGQGLRLIYYSQIVNDFQKGDIAEGYSVSREKKESFPLTVTSAQKNPTAFYLCATRQGAMNTEAFFGQGTRLTVV.

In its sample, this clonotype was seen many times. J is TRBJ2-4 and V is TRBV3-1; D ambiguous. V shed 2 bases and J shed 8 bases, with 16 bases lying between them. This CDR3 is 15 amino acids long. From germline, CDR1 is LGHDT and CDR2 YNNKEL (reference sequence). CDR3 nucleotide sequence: TGTGCCAGCAGCCAACATAGACGGCGAGGAGACATTCAGTACTTC. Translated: CASSQHRRRGDIQYF.

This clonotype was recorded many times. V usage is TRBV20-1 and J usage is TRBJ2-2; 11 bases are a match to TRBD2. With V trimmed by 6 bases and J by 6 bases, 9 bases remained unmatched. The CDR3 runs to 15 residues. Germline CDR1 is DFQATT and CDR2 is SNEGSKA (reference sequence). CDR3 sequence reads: CSALTSGSGSGELFF. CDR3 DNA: TGCAGTGCATTAACTAGCGGGAGTGGGTCCGGGGAGCTGTTTTTT.